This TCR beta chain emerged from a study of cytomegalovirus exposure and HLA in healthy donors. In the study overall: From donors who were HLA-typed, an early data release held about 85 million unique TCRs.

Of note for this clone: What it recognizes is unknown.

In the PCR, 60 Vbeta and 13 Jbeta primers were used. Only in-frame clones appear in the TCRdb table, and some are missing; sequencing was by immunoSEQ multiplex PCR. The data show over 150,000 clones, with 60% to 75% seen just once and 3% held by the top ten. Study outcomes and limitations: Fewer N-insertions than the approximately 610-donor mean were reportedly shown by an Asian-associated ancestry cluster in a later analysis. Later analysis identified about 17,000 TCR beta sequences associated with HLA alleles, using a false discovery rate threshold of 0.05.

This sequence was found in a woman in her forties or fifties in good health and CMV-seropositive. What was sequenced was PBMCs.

The CDR3 DNA follows: TGCAGCGTTGAAAGGGACAGGCCTATGGGCACTGAAGCTTTCTTT. Its protein is CSVERDRPMGTEAFF. The rearrangement links TRBV29-1 to TRBJ1-1, with 8 bases matching TRBD1. Trimming at V came to 2 bases and at J to 4 bases, leaving 9 bases not matched to a gene. The CDR3 has 15 residues. Germline-derived CDR1 and CDR2 are SQVTM and ANQGSEA.